The clone carrying this T cell receptor (beta chain) was observed a single time. The CDR3 is 14 residues long. In germline, CDR1 is SGHRS, CDR2 YFSETQ. V lost 4 bases, J lost 1 base, and 11 bases lay in between. The data were taken from a study of cytomegalovirus exposure and HLA in healthy donors. Vbeta (60) and Jbeta (13) primers were used in the PCR. Sequencing used immunoSEQ multiplex PCR; TCRdb keeps in-frame clones, though not all of them. Of some 190,000 clones in the sample, around 85% were seen once. Donors in the study were healthy people who gave bone marrow. This chain connects TRBV5-1 to TRBJ2-5; D remains unclear. The sequence came from a boy younger than 10 in good health and CMV-seronegative. Specimen: PBMCs. The CDR3 here is CASSLGASQETQYF. Written as DNA, the CDR3 is TGCGCCAGCAGCCTAGGAGCCTCCCAAGAGACCCAGTACTTC. Full variable domain (missing parts from reference TRBV5-1 and TRBJ2-5): KAGVTQTPRYLIKTRGQQVTLSCSPISGHRSVSWYQQTPGQGLQFLFEYFSETQRNKGNFPGRFSGRQFSNSRSEMNVSTLELGDSALYLCASSLGASQETQYFGPGTRLLVL.